The T cell receptor beta chain described here comes from a study of TIL therapy for anti-PD-1-resistant metastatic lung cancer. Overall study findings and caveats: Treatment-naive, never-smoker and oncogene-addicted patients were overrepresented in this highly selected cohort.

Time point meaning: pre-treatment sample, taken before nivolumab and TIL therapy. Pleural nodules or supraclavicular lymph nodes made up most of the excised metastases sampled. Comments on this clone: What it recognizes is unknown.

Sequencing used immunoSEQ v3. The data were produced by immunoSEQ multiplex PCR, yet TCRdb's version contains in-frame clones alone and is incomplete. The sample carries more than 25,000 clones, roughly two thirds recorded once. The CDR3 spans 11 residues. V lost 6 bases and J lost 0, with 2 bases in between. The germline V gene encodes CDR1 WNHNN and CDR2 SYGVQD (reference sequence). This receptor was taken from a person aged 25-80 years with non-small cell lung cancer. The chain combines TRBV10-1 with TRBJ2-5; no clear D. Material: tumor tissue, obtained at baseline. The CDR3 loop reads CASSDQETQYF. The CDR3 region has the DNA TGCGCCAGCAGCGACCAAGAGACCCAGTACTTC.